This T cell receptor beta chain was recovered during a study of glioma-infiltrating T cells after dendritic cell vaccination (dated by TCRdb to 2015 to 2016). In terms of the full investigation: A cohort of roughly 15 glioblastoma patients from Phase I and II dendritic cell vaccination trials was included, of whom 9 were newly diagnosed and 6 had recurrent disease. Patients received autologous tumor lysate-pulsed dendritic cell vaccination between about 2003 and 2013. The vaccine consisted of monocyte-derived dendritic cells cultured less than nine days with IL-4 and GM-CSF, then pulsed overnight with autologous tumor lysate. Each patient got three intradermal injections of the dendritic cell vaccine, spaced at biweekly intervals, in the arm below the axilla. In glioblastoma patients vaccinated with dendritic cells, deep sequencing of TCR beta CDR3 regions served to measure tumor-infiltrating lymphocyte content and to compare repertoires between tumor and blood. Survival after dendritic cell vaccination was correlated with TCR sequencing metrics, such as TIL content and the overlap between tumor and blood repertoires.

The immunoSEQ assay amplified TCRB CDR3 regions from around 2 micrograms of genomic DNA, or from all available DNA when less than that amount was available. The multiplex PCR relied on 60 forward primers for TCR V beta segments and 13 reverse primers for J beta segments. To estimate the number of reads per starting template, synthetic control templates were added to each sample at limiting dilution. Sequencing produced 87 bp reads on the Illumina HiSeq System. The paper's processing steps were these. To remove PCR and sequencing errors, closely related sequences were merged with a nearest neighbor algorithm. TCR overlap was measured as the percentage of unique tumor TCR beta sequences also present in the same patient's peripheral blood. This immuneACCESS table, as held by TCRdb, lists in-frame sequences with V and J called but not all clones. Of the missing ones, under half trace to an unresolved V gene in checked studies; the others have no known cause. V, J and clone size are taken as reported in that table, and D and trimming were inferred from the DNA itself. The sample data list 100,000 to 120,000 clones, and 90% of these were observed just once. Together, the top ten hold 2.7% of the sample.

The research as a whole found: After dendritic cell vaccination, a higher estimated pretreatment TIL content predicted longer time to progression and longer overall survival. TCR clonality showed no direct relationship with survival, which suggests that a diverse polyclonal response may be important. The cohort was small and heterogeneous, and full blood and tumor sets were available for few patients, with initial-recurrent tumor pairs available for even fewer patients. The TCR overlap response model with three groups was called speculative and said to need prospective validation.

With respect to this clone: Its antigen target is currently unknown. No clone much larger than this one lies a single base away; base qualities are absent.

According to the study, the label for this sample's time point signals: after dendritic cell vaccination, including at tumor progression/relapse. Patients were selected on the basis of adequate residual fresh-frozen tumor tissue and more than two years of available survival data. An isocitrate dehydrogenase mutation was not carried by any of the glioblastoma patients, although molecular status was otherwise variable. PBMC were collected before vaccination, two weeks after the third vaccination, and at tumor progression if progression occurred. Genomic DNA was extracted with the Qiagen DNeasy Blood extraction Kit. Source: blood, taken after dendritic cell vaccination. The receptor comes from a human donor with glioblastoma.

The bases read TGTGCCAGCAGTGCAGCTGGAAACACCATATATTTT. This gives the protein CASSAAGNTIYF. The rearranged segments are TRBV2 and TRBJ1-3, with no confidently assigned D gene. The germline V gene provides CDR1 SNHLY and CDR2 FYNNEI. The CDR3 holds 12 amino acids from the cysteine to the phenylalanine. Only CDR3 DNA remains: 36 bases, in frame from the first base. V drops 4 bases and J drops 2 bases, leaving 3 bases in between.